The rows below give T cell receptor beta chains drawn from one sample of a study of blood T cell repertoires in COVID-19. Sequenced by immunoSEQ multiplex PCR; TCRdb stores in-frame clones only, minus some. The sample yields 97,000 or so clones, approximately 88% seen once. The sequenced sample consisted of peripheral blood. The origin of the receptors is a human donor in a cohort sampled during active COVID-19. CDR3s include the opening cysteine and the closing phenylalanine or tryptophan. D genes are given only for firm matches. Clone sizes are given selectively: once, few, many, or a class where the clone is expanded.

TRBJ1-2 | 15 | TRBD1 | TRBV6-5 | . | TGTGCCAGCAGTCCAGTACAGGGGACCGTCTATGGCTACACCTTC | CASSPVQGTVYGYTF
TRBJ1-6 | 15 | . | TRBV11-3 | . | TGTGCCAGCAGCTTAGATCAGGGATTAGATTCACCCCTCCACTTT | CASSLDQGLDSPLHF
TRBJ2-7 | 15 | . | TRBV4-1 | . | TGCGCCAGCAGCCAAGATTTGACCAGCGGAAGCGAGCAGTACTTC | CASSQDLTSGSEQYF
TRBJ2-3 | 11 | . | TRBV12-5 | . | TGTATTACAGGACGGACAGATACGCAGTATTTT | CITGRTDTQYF
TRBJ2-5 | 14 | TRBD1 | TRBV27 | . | TGTGCCAGCAGTCCCCAACAGGGGCCGGGGACCCAGTACTTC | CASSPQQGPGTQYF
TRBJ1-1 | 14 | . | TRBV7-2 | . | TGTGCCAGCAGCCAACTGGCAGGGCGGACTGAAGCTTTCTTT | CASSQLAGRTEAFF
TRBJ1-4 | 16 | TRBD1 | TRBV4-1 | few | TGCGCCAGCAGCCAAGATCCAGGACAGGGTCGTGAAAAACTGTTTTTT | CASSQDPGQGREKLFF
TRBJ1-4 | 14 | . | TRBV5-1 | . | TGCGCCAGCAGCTTGGCGGGGAACTCCGAAAAACTGTTTTTT | CASSLAGNSEKLFF
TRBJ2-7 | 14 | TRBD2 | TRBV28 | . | TGTGCCAGCAGCAATCGCGGGGGCTCCTACGAGCAGTACTTC | CASSNRGGSYEQYF
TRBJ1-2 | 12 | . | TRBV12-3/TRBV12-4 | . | TGTGCCAGCAGTCGGGGATGGGATGGCTACACCTTC | CASSRGWDGYTF
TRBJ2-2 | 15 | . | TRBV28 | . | TGTGCCAGCAGTTATGCTACTTCGGGGACCGGGGAGCTGTTTTTT | CASSYATSGTGELFF
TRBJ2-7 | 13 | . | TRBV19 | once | TGTGCCAGTAGTATAACAGGCCACTACGAGCAGTACTTC | CASSITGHYEQYF
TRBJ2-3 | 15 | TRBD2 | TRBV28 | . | TGTGCCAGCAGTTTTGGCGGGGGGGCGGGAGATACGCAGTATTTT | CASSFGGGAGDTQYF
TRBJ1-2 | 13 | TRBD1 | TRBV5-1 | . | TGCGCCAGCAGCTTGGCAGGGGGCAATGGCTACACCTTC | CASSLAGGNGYTF
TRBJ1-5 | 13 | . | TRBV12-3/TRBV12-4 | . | TGTGCCAGCAGTTTGGTCAGGGATCAGCCCCAGCATTTT | CASSLVRDQPQHF
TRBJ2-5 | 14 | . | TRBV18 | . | TGTGCCAGCTCACCAAGCAGGGCCCAAGAGACCCAGTACTTC | CASSPSRAQETQYF
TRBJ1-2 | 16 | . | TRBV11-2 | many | TGTGCCAGCAGCCCCCTCCGGGGGTTAGCTAACTATGGCTACACCTTC | CASSPLRGLANYGYTF
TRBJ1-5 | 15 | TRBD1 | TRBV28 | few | TGTGCCAGCAGTTGGGACAGTCGTAGCAATCAGCCCCAGCATTTT | CASSWDSRSNQPQHF
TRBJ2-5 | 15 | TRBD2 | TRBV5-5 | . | TGTGCCAGCAGCAAGGGACTAGGCACCCAAGAGACCCAGTACTTC | CASSKGLGTQETQYF
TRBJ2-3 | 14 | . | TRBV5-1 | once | TGCGCCAGCAGCGAGACTAGTTCCCCAGATACGCAGTATTTT | CASSETSSPDTQYF
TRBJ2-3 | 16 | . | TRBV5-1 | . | TGCGCCAGCAGCCCCTGGACAACCCCTAGCACAGATACGCAGTATTTT | CASSPWTTPSTDTQYF
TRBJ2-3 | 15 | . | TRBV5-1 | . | TGCGCCAGCAGGTCAGACAGGCCCCTCACAGATACGCAGTATTTT | CASRSDRPLTDTQYF
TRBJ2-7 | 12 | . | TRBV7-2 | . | TGTGCCAGCAGCTTAAGGAGCTACGAGCAGTACTTC | CASSLRSYEQYF
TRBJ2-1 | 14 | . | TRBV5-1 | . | TGCGCCAGCAGCTTGTTTAGCACCCGCAATGAGCAGTTCTTC | CASSLFSTRNEQFF
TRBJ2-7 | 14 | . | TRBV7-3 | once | TGTGCCAGCAGCTTAGGTCGGCCCCCTAGCGAGCAGTACTTC | CASSLGRPPSEQYF
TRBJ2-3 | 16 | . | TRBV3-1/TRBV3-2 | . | TGTGCCAGCAGCCAAGTGATTTCCGGCGGGGCCACAACGCAGTATTTT | CASSQVISGGATTQYF
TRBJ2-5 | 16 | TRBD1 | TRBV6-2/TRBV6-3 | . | TGTGCCAGCAGTTACTCACAGGGGGCGTTCCAAGAGACCCAGTACTTC | CASSYSQGAFQETQYF
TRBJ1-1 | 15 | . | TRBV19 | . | TGTGCCAGTAGTATAAGGGCAGGGATGTACACTGAAGCTTTCTTT | CASSIRAGMYTEAFF
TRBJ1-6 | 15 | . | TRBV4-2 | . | TGTGCCAGCAGCCAAGCGTATGGGGCTAGTTCACCCCTCCACTTT | CASSQAYGASSPLHF
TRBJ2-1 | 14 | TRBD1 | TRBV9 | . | TGTGCCAGCAGCATACAGGGGGACTACAATGAGCAGTTCTTC | CASSIQGDYNEQFF
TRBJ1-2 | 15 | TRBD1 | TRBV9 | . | TGTGCCAGCAGCGTAGGTCCAGGGGGCGGAAAGGGCTACACCTTC | CASSVGPGGGKGYTF